These T cell receptor beta chains were read from a single sample in a study of naive and memory T cell subsets. MiXCR was run by TCRdb on the UMI-ligation and nested PCR reads, yielding one entry per CDR3 protein. Of around 160,000 distinct CDR3 sequences listed, over 15% are singletons. Source material: naive CD4+ T cells from blood. The receptor source for this set is a human donor in good health. The CDR3 runs from the conserved cysteine through the conserved F or W. A D gene is named only where the DNA matches it firmly. The size entry is marked missing in some rows and otherwise reads once, few, many or a size class.

d_call,v_call,clone_size,j_call,cdr3_nt,cdr3_aa
.,TRBV7-9,few,TRBJ2-7,TGTGCCAGCAGCTTTGGCCCGGGAGACCCCTACGAGCAGTACTTC,CASSFGPGDPYEQYF
.,TRBV24-1,few,TRBJ2-3,TGTGCCACCGGTGGACAGAAAGACAACACAGATACGCAGTATTTT,CATGGQKDNTDTQYF
.,TRBV28,few,TRBJ2-7,TGTGCCAGCAGGGGTGAGGCCCCCTACGAGCAGTACTTC,CASRGEAPYEQYF
.,TRBV7-3,.,TRBJ2-1,TGTGCCAGCAGCTGGCTGGGCAGCTCCTACAATGAGCAGTTCTTC,CASSWLGSSYNEQFF
TRBD2,TRBV7-9,.,TRBJ2-2,TGTGCCAGCAGCTACCTAGCGGACACCGGGGAGCTGTTTTTT,CASSYLADTGELFF
.,TRBV5-1,.,TRBJ1-1,TGCGCCAGCAGCTTGGACGACATCGAGTGGAACACTGAAGCTTTCTTT,CASSLDDIEWNTEAFF
TRBD2,TRBV6-5,.,TRBJ2-1,TGTGCCAGCAGTTACTCGAAGGGGACTAGCGGGATAGGTGAGCAGTTCTTC,CASSYSKGTSGIGEQFF
TRBD1,TRBV20-1,few,TRBJ2-3,TGCAGTGCCGGGACAGGGGTACCAGATACGCAGTATTTT,CSAGTGVPDTQYF
.,TRBV7-6,many,TRBJ1-1,TGTGCCAGCAGCTTCTCAGCGAACACTGAAGCTTTCTTT,CASSFSANTEAFF
.,TRBV11-2,.,TRBJ2-7,TGTGCCAGCAGCCTCCGGACCGAGGAGCAGTACTTC,CASSLRTEEQYF
.,TRBV6-5,.,TRBJ2-7,TGTGCCAGCAGTTTGTCAGAAAGATACGAGCAGTACTTC,CASSLSERYEQYF
TRBD2,TRBV13,few,TRBJ2-5,TGTGCCAGCAGCTTAAAGGTGGCGGGAGGAGAGACCCAGTACTTC,CASSLKVAGGETQYF
.,TRBV12-3/TRBV12-4,.,TRBJ2-5,TGTGCCAGCAGTTTAGACAGGGCCGTGACCCAGTACTTC,CASSLDRAVTQYF
.,TRBV7-9,few,TRBJ2-1,TGTGCCAGCAGCTTAGCGAAGGACAGTAGCTCCTACAATGAGCAGTTCTTC,CASSLAKDSSSYNEQFF
.,TRBV5-1,.,TRBJ2-1,TGCGCCAGCAGCCCCCTGGGTAGCGGACTCCTGAGCTCCTACAATGAGCAGTTCTTC,CASSPLGSGLLSSYNEQFF
.,TRBV7-2,few,TRBJ2-5,TGTGCCAGCAGCTTATCGGGGTTAGGCCAAGAGACCCAGTACTTC,CASSLSGLGQETQYF
.,TRBV6-5,few,TRBJ2-1,TGTGCCAGCAGAAGCCTCGGGAATGAGCAGTTCTTC,CASRSLGNEQFF
.,TRBV7-2,.,TRBJ1-5,TGTGCCAGCAGCTTCGGACAGCGGTCCGGAGCCCAGCATTTT,CASSFGQRSGAQHF
.,TRBV4-2,many,TRBJ2-3,TGTGCCAGCAGCCAAGTTGGCGGGAATACAGATACGCAGTATTTT,CASSQVGGNTDTQYF
.,TRBV2,few,TRBJ2-3,TGTGCCAGCAGTGAATGGCGCGGGACCCTTAAGGGAGATACGCAGTATTTT,CASSEWRGTLKGDTQYF
.,TRBV10-3,.,TRBJ2-5,TGTGCCATCAGTGGGACTGGGGATGGGACCCAGTACTTC,CAISGTGDGTQYF
TRBD1,TRBV11-3,few,TRBJ2-1,TGTGCCAGCAGCTTAGACGGTGGACAGGGCGATGAGCAGTTCTTC,CASSLDGGQGDEQFF
TRBD2,TRBV28,.,TRBJ2-1,TGTGCCAGCAGTTTGTCTGCGGGAGGGGGCCTATACAATGAGCAGTTCTTC,CASSLSAGGGLYNEQFF
.,TRBV11-2,many,TRBJ2-1,TGTGCCAGCAGCTCGAGAGTTAGACTGGATGAGCAGTTCTTC,CASSSRVRLDEQFF
TRBD2,TRBV4-3,.,TRBJ2-3,TGCGCCAGCAGCCCACTAGCCGGGACTAGCGGGAGGGCCGGTACAGATACGCAGTATTTT,CASSPLAGTSGRAGTDTQYF
TRBD2,TRBV27,.,TRBJ2-4,TGTGCCAGCAGCCAACTAGCGGGGTGGAAAAACATTCAGTACTTC,CASSQLAGWKNIQYF
.,TRBV6-6,.,TRBJ1-3,TGTGCCAGCAGTTTCCCAGATCTAGATGGAAACACCATATATTTT,CASSFPDLDGNTIYF
.,TRBV29-1,.,TRBJ2-2,TGCAGCGTTGAAGGCAGGCGCGGGCGGGACACCGGGGAGCTGTTTTTT,CSVEGRRGRDTGELFF
.,TRBV24-1,.,TRBJ2-5,TGTGCCACCAGTGTCCCAAGGTCAGGGTTTGGGGAGACCCAGTACTTC,CATSVPRSGFGETQYF
.,TRBV7-9,.,TRBJ2-5,TGTGCCAGCAACTCCGGGTACCAAGAGACCCAGTACTTC,CASNSGYQETQYF
TRBD2,TRBV7-2,few,TRBJ2-1,TGTGCCAGCAGCTTACGTTGGCGGGAGGGGGGTAGGCACAATGAGCAGTTCTTC,CASSLRWREGGRHNEQFF
TRBD1,TRBV28,.,TRBJ2-6,TGTGCCAGCAGTTTTCAGGGGGCGGGTGGGGCCAACGTCCTGACTTTC,CASSFQGAGGANVLTF
.,TRBV27,few,TRBJ2-2,TGTGCCAGCAGTTTATCATGGGGGAACACCGGGGAGCTGTTTTTT,CASSLSWGNTGELFF
.,TRBV10-3,once,TRBJ2-1,TGTGCCATCAGTGAGTCCCTGGGACTTGCCCGGAGCTCCTACAATGAGCAGTTCTTC,CAISESLGLARSSYNEQFF
TRBD2,TRBV4-1,.,TRBJ2-1,TGCGCCAGCAGCCAAGTAGCTAGCGGGAGTGATTATGAGCAGTTCTTC,CASSQVASGSDYEQFF
.,TRBV6-2/TRBV6-3,few,TRBJ2-1,TGTGCCAGCAGTTACAGTTACAATGAGCAGTTCTTC,CASSYSYNEQFF
.,TRBV28,.,TRBJ2-4,TGTGCCAGCAGTTTAGCGGGCGGAGCCAAAAACATTCAGTACTTC,CASSLAGGAKNIQYF
TRBD2,TRBV6-2/TRBV6-3,few,TRBJ2-1,TGTGCCAGCAATCTCGGGAGGCGAGAGGAGCAGTTCTTC,CASNLGRREEQFF
TRBD1,TRBV12-3/TRBV12-4,many,TRBJ1-2,TGTGCCAGCAGTTTGCCGGGGACAGGGCATGGCTACACCTTC,CASSLPGTGHGYTF
.,TRBV7-2,few,TRBJ2-5,TGTGCCAGCAGCTTAAGTTTGTGGCAGACACAAGAGACCCAGTACTTC,CASSLSLWQTQETQYF
TRBD2,TRBV20-1,.,TRBJ2-4,TGCAGTGCTAGAGACCCCAAGCGGGAGCTTGGAAACATTCAGTACTTC,CSARDPKRELGNIQYF
.,TRBV24-1,.,TRBJ2-2,TGTGCCACCGGGCGGGTCGACACCGGGGAGCTGTTTTTT,CATGRVDTGELFF
TRBD1,TRBV7-9,many,TRBJ2-7,TGTGCCAGCAGCACCTCAGGGGGCATGTACGAGCAGTACTTC,CASSTSGGMYEQYF
TRBD2,TRBV28,few,TRBJ2-2,TGTGCCAGCAGCCGAACCCCTAGCGGGAGTATTATCGGGGAGCTGTTTTTT,CASSRTPSGSIIGELFF
.,TRBV10-3,few,TRBJ1-1,TGTGCCATCACTCAACGGGAGAACACTGAAGCTTTCTTT,CAITQRENTEAFF
.,TRBV7-2,.,TRBJ2-1,TGTGCCAGCAGCTTAATTGCGTTCAGCTCCTACAATGAGCAGTTCTTC,CASSLIAFSSYNEQFF
TRBD2,TRBV29-1,few,TRBJ2-1,TGCAGCGTGAAACTAGCGGAGCAGTTCTTC,CSVKLAEQFF
TRBD2,TRBV20-1,.,TRBJ2-1,TGCAGTGCTAGGGCGGGAGGGCCGGATGAGCAGTTCTTC,CSARAGGPDEQFF
TRBD2,TRBV6-2/TRBV6-3,.,TRBJ2-2,TGTGCCAGCAGTTGGGGACTAGCGTTCGGGGAGCTGTTTTTT,CASSWGLAFGELFF
.,TRBV5-1,few,TRBJ2-2,TGCGCCAGCAGCTTAGCGGTGGGGAACACCGGGGAGCTGTTTTTT,CASSLAVGNTGELFF
TRBD2,TRBV9,.,TRBJ2-1,TGTGCCAGCAGCGTAGCCATAGCGGGAGGCGGGAATGAGCAGTTCTTC,CASSVAIAGGGNEQFF
.,TRBV24-1,few,TRBJ2-2,TGTGCCACCAGTGTCTCGCTGGGCTATGGCGCCGGGGAGCTGTTTTTT,CATSVSLGYGAGELFF
TRBD2,TRBV4-1,.,TRBJ2-7,TGCGCCATCAGCCCGGGGCCCGGGAGGGCACACGAGCAGTACTTC,CAISPGPGRAHEQYF
TRBD1,TRBV2,.,TRBJ2-7,TGTGCCAGCAAGGGGGACAGGAGCTCCTACGAGCAGTACTTC,CASKGDRSSYEQYF
.,TRBV12-3/TRBV12-4,.,TRBJ1-5,TGTGCCAGCAGTTTTAGAATAGTAAATCAGCCCCAGCATTTT,CASSFRIVNQPQHF